Listed below are T cell receptor beta chains from one sample, sequenced in a study of T cell changes during pregnancy in multiple sclerosis. The data were produced by immunoSEQ multiplex PCR, yet TCRdb's version contains in-frame clones alone and is incomplete. The sample carries tens of thousands of clones, approximately 91% recorded once. Material: peripheral blood, obtained in the second trimester of pregnancy. These receptors all come from a female donor in good health, enrolled as a control in a pregnancy study. CDR3s include the opening cysteine and the closing phenylalanine or tryptophan. D genes are given only for firm matches. Size is stated for part of the rows, as once, few or many counts, or as a class when the clone is expanded.

>TRBJ2-5|TRBD2|TRBV7-2|16|NA
TGTGCCAGCAGCCCGTGGACTAGCGGGGCCAGGGAGACCCAGTACTTC
CASSPWTSGARETQYF
>TRBJ2-7|NA|TRBV25-1|13|NA
TGTGCCAGCAGTGATAGTAACCTCTACGAGCAGTACTTC
CASSDSNLYEQYF
>TRBJ1-1|NA|TRBV7-2|16|NA
TGTGCCAGCAGCTTAGTCACCGGACAGAGGAACACTGAAGCTTTCTTT
CASSLVTGQRNTEAFF
>TRBJ1-1|NA|TRBV6-1|14|NA
TGTGCCAGCAGTGAAGCGGCTTTGAACACTGAAGCTTTCTTT
CASSEAALNTEAFF
>TRBJ1-2|TRBD1|TRBV5-5|12|NA
TGTGCCAGCAGTGAGGGGGCGTATGGCTACACCTTC
CASSEGAYGYTF
>TRBJ1-2|NA|TRBV7-9|14|once
TGTGCCGGCAGCTTAGACGGGACTAACTATGGCTACACCTTC
CAGSLDGTNYGYTF
>TRBJ2-3|NA|TRBV9|16|NA
TGTGCCAGCAGCGCCACCCATGGCAGGGCGACAGATACGCAGTATTTT
CASSATHGRATDTQYF
>TRBJ2-7|NA|TRBV6-1|13|NA
TGTGCCAGCAGTGATCGGCGGGGCCTCGAGCAGTACTTC
CASSDRRGLEQYF
>TRBJ2-3|TRBD2|TRBV6-1|17|NA
TGTGCCAGCAGTGGAGCTGAGCTAGCGGGGGTCACAGATACGCAGTATTTT
CASSGAELAGVTDTQYF
>TRBJ2-1|TRBD1|TRBV10-1|16|NA
TGCGCCAGCAGATCGTCCGGGACAGGGAATTACAATGAGCAGTTCTTC
CASRSSGTGNYNEQFF
>TRBJ2-7|NA|TRBV10-2|12|few
TGCGCCAGCAGTGAGTCCATCATCGAGCAGTACTTC
CASSESIIEQYF
>TRBJ2-7|NA|TRBV30|15|NA
TGTGCCTGGAGTGTACCCGGTTACAGCTCCTACGAGCAGTACTTC
CAWSVPGYSSYEQYF
>TRBJ2-5|TRBD2|TRBV2|16|NA
TGTGCCAGCAGTGAGGGTCTAGCGGGATTGGTAGAGACCCAGTACTTC
CASSEGLAGLVETQYF
>TRBJ2-7|NA|TRBV18|13|NA
TGTGCCAGCTCACCGTTGGAGTCCTACGAGCAGTACTTC
CASSPLESYEQYF
>TRBJ1-1|TRBD1|TRBV10-3|13|NA
TGTGCCATCAGTGAATCAGACAGGGTTGAAGCTTTCTTT
CAISESDRVEAFF
>TRBJ2-1|TRBD1|TRBV2|14|NA
TGTGCCAGCAGGGGGGACAGCTCCTACAATGAGCAGTTCTTC
CASRGDSSYNEQFF
>TRBJ1-4|NA|TRBV7-9|16|NA
TGTGCCAGCAGGGGTCGCGGGCTTCAGATGGGGGAAAAACTGTTTTTT
CASRGRGLQMGEKLFF
>TRBJ2-4|TRBD2|TRBV7-3|21|NA
TGTGCCAGCAGCTTAAAGGTACTAGCGGGAGAGGGGGGGTTAGCCAAAAACATTCAGTACTTC
CASSLKVLAGEGGLAKNIQYF
>TRBJ2-2|NA|TRBV6-1|15|NA
TGTGCCAGCCAACCAGGGACACACGACACCGGGGAGCTGTTTTTT
CASQPGTHDTGELFF
>TRBJ2-3|TRBD1|TRBV2|14|NA
TGTGCCAGCAGTGATAGGACAGGGGGAGATACGCAGTATTTT
CASSDRTGGDTQYF
>TRBJ1-1|TRBD1|TRBV25-1|18|NA
TGTGCCAGCAGTGATTCGCCGGGACAGGGGGCGCGGGGAACTGAAGCTTTCTTT
CASSDSPGQGARGTEAFF
>TRBJ2-1|NA|TRBV11-3|13|NA
TGTGCCAGCAGCCCTCGGGAAGCCCGCGAGCAGTTCTTC
CASSPREAREQFF
>TRBJ2-1|NA|TRBV4-1|17|NA
TGCGCCAGCAGCCAACACGTTAGCGGCCGCTCCTACAATGAGCAGTTCTTC
CASSQHVSGRSYNEQFF
>TRBJ2-5|NA|TRBV28|14|NA
TGTGCCAGCAGTTTAAGAGGACAGCAAGAGACCCAGTACTTC
CASSLRGQQETQYF
>TRBJ2-7|NA|TRBV30|12|NA
TGTGCCTCGCACCAGGGGGGCTACGAGCAGTACTTC
CASHQGGYEQYF
>TRBJ2-7|TRBD1|TRBV5-1|14|NA
TGCGCCAGCAGCTTCCGACAGGGCTCCTACGAGCAGTACTTC
CASSFRQGSYEQYF
>TRBJ2-1|TRBD1|TRBV6-6|13|NA
TGTGCCAGCACCAACGCCGAGGGACAGGGTGTTTTCTTC
CASTNAEGQGVFF
>TRBJ2-7|TRBD2|TRBV7-3|16|NA
TGTGCCAGCAGCTTACGGGCGGGAGGTTTACTCTACGAGCAGTACTTC
CASSLRAGGLLYEQYF
>TRBJ2-5|NA|TRBV5-1|15|NA
TGCGCCAGCAAGGCGGGGAGACAGTACCAAGAGACCCAGTACTTC
CASKAGRQYQETQYF
>TRBJ2-3|NA|TRBV25-1|15|NA
TGTGCCAGCAGTGAATGGGTAGGGGGAGCAGATACGCAGTATTTT
CASSEWVGGADTQYF
>TRBJ1-2|TRBD1|TRBV5-6|15|NA
TGTGCCAGCAGCCCGGGGACAGGGGGCGAGGATGGCTACACCTTC
CASSPGTGGEDGYTF
>TRBJ1-5|NA|TRBV6-5|15|few
TGTGCCAGCAGTTACCCCAGGACAAGGGGGACGCCCCAGCATTTT
CASSYPRTRGTPQHF
>TRBJ2-5|TRBD2|TRBV7-2|14|NA
TGTGCCAGCAGCTTAGGGGTCGGGGGGGAGACCCAGTACTTC
CASSLGVGGETQYF
>TRBJ2-7|TRBD1|TRBV28|17|few
TGTGCCAGCAGTTTTTTTATCCCCGGACAGGGTACGGACGAGCAGTACTTC
CASSFFIPGQGTDEQYF
>TRBJ1-1|TRBD1|TRBV28|15|NA
TGTGCCAGCAGGGGACAGGGGGCGCCGAACACTGAAGCTTTCTTT
CASRGQGAPNTEAFF
>TRBJ2-3|TRBD2|TRBV6-1|17|once
TGTGCCAGCAGTGGATCGAAGAGCGGGAGGTTGGCAGATACGCAGTATTTT
CASSGSKSGRLADTQYF
>TRBJ1-5|NA|TRBV11-2|13|NA
TGTGCCAGCAGCTTAGATCTGGGGGGGCCCCAGCATTTT
CASSLDLGGPQHF
>TRBJ2-7|TRBD1|TRBV5-6|15|NA
TGTGCCAGCAATTTTCTACAGGGGATAGTGGACGAGCAGTACTTC
CASNFLQGIVDEQYF
>TRBJ1-1|TRBD1|TRBV19|13|medium-sized
TGTGCCAGTAGTAGAAACAGGGGCACTGAAGCTTTCTTT
CASSRNRGTEAFF
>TRBJ2-2|TRBD1|TRBV6-1|13|NA
TGTGCCAGCACCCAGGGGGAAACCGGGGAGCTGTTTTTT
CASTQGETGELFF
>TRBJ1-1|NA|TRBV7-8|16|NA
TGTGCCAGCAGCCGAAACGTCGGGACACTGAACACTGAAGCTTTCTTT
CASSRNVGTLNTEAFF
>TRBJ1-2|TRBD1|TRBV18|17|NA
TGTGCCAGCTCACCACCCAAAGGGACAGGGGACGATTATGGCTACACCTTC
CASSPPKGTGDDYGYTF
>TRBJ1-1|TRBD1|TRBV5-1|15|once
TGCGCCAGCAGCTTGGAGGGGGCGCTGAACACTGAAGCTTTCTTT
CASSLEGALNTEAFF
>TRBJ2-7|NA|TRBV13|15|NA
TGTGCCAGCAGCTTAGTGCAGGGTAATATTGGCGAGCAGTACTTC
CASSLVQGNIGEQYF
>TRBJ2-5|NA|TRBV6-4|13|NA
TGTGCCAGCAGCCGGACTGTGGCGGAGACCCAGTACTTC
CASSRTVAETQYF
>TRBJ2-3|NA|TRBV5-1|12|NA
TGCGCCAGCAGCATGGACTCTTATACGCAGTATTTT
CASSMDSYTQYF
>TRBJ2-5|NA|TRBV19|15|NA
TGTGCCAGTAGACAAGGCCCCCAGGGGCAAGAGACCCAGTACTTC
CASRQGPQGQETQYF
>TRBJ2-3|NA|TRBV4-1|14|NA
TGCGCCAGCAGCCAAGGGCCGGGGATAGATACGCAGTATTTT
CASSQGPGIDTQYF
>TRBJ1-2|TRBD1|TRBV28|12|NA
TGTGCCAGCACGACAGGGGGAGATGGCTACACCTTC
CASTTGGDGYTF
>TRBJ2-1|NA|TRBV7-3|14|NA
TGTGCCAGCAGCCTACAGAGCTCGGATAATGAGCAGTTCTTC
CASSLQSSDNEQFF
>TRBJ1-5|TRBD1|TRBV7-9|19|NA
TGTGCCAGCAGCCCCCCCCTGACAGGGGGCACCACCCTCAATCGTAGCCAGCATTTT
CASSPPLTGGTTLNRSQHF
>TRBJ2-3|NA|TRBV9|14|NA
TGTGCCAGCAGCGCAGCTAGCGGCACAGATACGCAGTATTTT
CASSAASGTDTQYF
>TRBJ1-1|NA|TRBV19|14|NA
TGTGCCAGTAGTTCTAAGGGTCGGGGCACTGAAGCTTTCTTT
CASSSKGRGTEAFF
>TRBJ1-2|NA|TRBV7-2|13|NA
TGTGCCAGCAGCTTAAATTTCGGCTATGGCTACACCTTC
CASSLNFGYGYTF
>TRBJ1-2|NA|TRBV11-2|12|NA
TGTGCCAGCAGCTTAGAAGGGGCTGGCTACACCTTC
CASSLEGAGYTF
>TRBJ1-4|TRBD1|TRBV6-6|14|NA
TGTGCCAGCAGTTATAGGGGGCGGGTTGAAAAACTGTTTTTT
CASSYRGRVEKLFF
>TRBJ1-1|NA|TRBV21-1|15|NA
TGTGCCAGCAGCAAAGTCGGGGAAGTGGACACTGAAGCTTTCTTT
CASSKVGEVDTEAFF
>TRBJ2-7|TRBD2|TRBV7-8|14|once
TGTGCCAGCAGCTTATCCGGGGGGGCCTACGAGCAGTACTTC
CASSLSGGAYEQYF
>TRBJ1-6|NA|TRBV7-2|16|NA
TGTGCCAGCAGCTTAGATGGGGCAGCAGCAGGTTCACCCCTCCACTTT
CASSLDGAAAGSPLHF
>TRBJ1-5|NA|TRBV29-1|13|NA
TGCAGCGTTGAGGATTTACGGGATCAGCCCCAGCATTTT
CSVEDLRDQPQHF